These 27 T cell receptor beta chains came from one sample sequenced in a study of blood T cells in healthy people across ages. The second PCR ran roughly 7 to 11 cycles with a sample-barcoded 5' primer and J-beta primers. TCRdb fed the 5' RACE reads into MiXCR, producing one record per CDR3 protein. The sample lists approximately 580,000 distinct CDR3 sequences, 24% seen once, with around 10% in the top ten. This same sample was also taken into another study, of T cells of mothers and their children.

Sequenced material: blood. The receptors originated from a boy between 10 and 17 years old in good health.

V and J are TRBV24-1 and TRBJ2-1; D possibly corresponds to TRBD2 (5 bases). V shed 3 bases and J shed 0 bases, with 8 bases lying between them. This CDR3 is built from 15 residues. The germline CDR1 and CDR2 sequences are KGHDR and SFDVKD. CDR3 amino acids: CATSDPSGSYNEQFF. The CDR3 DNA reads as TGTGCCACCAGTGATCCCAGCGGCTCCTACAATGAGCAGTTCTTC.

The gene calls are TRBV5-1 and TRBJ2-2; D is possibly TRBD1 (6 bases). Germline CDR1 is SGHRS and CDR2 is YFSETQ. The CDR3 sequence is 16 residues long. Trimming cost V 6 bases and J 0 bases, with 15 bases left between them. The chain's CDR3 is CASTEDSFANTGELFF. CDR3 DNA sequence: TGCGCCAGCACCGAGGACAGCTTCGCGAACACCGGGGAGCTGTTTTTT.

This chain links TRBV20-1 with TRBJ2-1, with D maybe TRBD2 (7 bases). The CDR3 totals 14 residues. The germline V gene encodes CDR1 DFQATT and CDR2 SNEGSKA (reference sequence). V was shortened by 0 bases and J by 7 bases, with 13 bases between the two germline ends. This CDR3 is CSARDGGPGNEQFF. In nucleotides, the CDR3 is TGCAGTGCTAGAGACGGGGGGCCAGGTAATGAGCAGTTCTTC.

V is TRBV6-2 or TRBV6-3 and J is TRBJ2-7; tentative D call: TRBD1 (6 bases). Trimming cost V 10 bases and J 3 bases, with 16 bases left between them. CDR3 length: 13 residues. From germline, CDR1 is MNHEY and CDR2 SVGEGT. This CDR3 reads CATQWTVFYEQYF. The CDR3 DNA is TGTGCCACCCAGTGGACAGTCTTCTACGAGCAGTACTTC.

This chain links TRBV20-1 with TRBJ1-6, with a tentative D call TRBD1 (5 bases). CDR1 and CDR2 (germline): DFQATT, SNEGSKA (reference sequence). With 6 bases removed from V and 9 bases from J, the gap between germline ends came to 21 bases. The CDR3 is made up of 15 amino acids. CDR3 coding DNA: TGCAGTGCGCCGACTGAATTGGGGGTTGGTTCACCCCTCCACTTT. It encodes CSAPTELGVGSPLHF.

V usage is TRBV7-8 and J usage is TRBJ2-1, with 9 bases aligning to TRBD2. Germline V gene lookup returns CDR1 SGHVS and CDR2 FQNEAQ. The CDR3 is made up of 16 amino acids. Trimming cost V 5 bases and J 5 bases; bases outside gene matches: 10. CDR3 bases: TGTGCCAGCAGCCCTTATGCGGGGGGGCCTGACAATGAGCAGTTCTTC. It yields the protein CASSPYAGGPDNEQFF.

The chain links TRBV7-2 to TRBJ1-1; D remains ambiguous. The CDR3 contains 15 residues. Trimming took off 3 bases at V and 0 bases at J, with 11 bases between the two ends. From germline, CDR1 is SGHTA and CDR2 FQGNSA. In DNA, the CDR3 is TGTGCCAGCAGCTTTGGAAGCGAAATGAACACTGAAGCTTTCTTT. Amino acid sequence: CASSFGSEMNTEAFF.

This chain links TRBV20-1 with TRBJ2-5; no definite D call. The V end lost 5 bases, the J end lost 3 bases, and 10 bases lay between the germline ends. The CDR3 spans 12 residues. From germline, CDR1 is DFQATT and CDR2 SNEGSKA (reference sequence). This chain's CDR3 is CSAPNSEETQYF. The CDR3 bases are TGCAGTGCTCCGAACTCCGAAGAGACCCAGTACTTC.

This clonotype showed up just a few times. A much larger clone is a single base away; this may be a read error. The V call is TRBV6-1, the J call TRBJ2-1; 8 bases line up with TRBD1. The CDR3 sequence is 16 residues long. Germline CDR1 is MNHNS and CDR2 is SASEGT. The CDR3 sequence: CASSPRTGLSYNEQLF. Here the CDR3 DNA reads TGTGCCAGCAGTCCCCGGACAGGGCTATCCTACAATGAGCAGCTCTTC.

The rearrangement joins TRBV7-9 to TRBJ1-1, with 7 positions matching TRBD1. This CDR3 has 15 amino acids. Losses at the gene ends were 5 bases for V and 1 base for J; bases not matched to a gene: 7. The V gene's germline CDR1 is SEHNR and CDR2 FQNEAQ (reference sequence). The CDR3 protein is CASSVGDSWNTEAFF. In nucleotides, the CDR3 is TGTGCCAGCAGCGTAGGGGACAGCTGGAACACTGAAGCTTTCTTT. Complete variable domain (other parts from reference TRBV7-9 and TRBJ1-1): DTGVSQNPRHKITKRGQNVTFRCDPISEHNRLYWYRQTLGQGPEFLTYFQNEAQLEKSRLLSDRFSAERPKGSFSTLEIQRTEQGDSAMYLCASSVGDSWNTEAFFGQGTRLTVV.

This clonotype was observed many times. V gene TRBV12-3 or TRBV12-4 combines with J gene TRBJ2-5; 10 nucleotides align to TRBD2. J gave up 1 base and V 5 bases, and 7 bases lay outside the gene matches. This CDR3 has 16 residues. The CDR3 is CASSPGTSASQETQYF. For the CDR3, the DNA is TGTGCCAGCAGTCCCGGGACTAGCGCAAGCCAAGAGACCCAGTACTTC.

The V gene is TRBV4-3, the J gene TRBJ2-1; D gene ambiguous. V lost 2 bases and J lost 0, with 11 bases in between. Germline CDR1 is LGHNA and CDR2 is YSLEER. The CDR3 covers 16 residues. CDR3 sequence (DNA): TGCGCCAGCAGCCAAAGTTTTGGGTACTCCTACAATGAGCAGTTCTTC. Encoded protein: CASSQSFGYSYNEQFF.

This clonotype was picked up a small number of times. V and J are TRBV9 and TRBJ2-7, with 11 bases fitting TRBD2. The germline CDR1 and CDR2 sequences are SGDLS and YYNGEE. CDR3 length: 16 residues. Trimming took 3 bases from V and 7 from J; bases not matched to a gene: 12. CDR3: CASSASDSSGGWEQYF. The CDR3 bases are TGTGCCAGCAGCGCCTCGGATTCTAGCGGGGGGTGGGAGCAGTACTTC.

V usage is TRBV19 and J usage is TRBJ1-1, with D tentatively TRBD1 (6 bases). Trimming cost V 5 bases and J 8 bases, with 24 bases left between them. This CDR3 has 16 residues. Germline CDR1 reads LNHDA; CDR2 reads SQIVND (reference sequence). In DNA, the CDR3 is TGTGCCAGTAGTCCCTACAGGGTCCAGAGACCTCTAGAAGCTTTCTTT. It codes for CASSPYRVQRPLEAFF.

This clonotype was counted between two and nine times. For the CDR3, the DNA is TGTGCCAGCAGCGTTAGCGGGCTAGGGGCAGATACGCAGTATTTT. Encoded protein: CASSVSGLGADTQYF. The V call is TRBV5-5, the J call TRBJ2-3, with TRBD2 identical over 7 bases. In germline, CDR1 is SGHKS, CDR2 YYEKEE (reference sequence). This CDR3 region has 15 residues. Losses at the gene ends were 4 bases for V and 4 bases for J; bases not matched to a gene: 9. The complete variable domain, with remaining parts taken from reference TRBV5-5 and TRBJ2-3, reads DAGVTQSPTHLIKTRGQQVTLRCSPISGHKSVSWYQQVLGQGPQFIFQYYEKEERGRGNFPDRFSARQFPNYSSELNVNALLLGDSALYLCASSVSGLGADTQYFGPGTRLTVL.

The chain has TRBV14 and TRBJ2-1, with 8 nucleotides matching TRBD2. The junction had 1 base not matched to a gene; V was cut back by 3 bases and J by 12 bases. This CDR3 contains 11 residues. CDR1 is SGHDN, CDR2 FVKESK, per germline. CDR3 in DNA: TGTGCCAGCAGCCATGGGACTAGGCAGTTCTTC. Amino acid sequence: CASSHGTRQFF.

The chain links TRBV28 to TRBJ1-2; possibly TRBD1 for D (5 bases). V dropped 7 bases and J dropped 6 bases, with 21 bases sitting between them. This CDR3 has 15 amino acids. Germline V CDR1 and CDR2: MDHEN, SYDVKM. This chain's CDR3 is CASTSRVLAGHGYTF. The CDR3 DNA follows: TGTGCCAGCACCTCCCGGGTATTGGCAGGGCATGGCTACACCTTC.

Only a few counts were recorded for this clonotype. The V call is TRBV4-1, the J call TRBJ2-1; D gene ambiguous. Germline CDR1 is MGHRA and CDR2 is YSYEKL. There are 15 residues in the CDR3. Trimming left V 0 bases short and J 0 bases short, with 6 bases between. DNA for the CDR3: TGCGCCAGCAGCCAAGACGAGACCTCCTACAATGAGCAGTTCTTC. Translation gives CASSQDETSYNEQFF.

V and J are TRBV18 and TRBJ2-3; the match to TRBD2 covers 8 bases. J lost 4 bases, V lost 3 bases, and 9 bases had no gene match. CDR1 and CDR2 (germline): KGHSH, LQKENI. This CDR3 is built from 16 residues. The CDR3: CASSPMARGVSDTQYF. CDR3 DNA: TGTGCCAGCTCACCGATGGCGCGGGGGGTCTCAGATACGCAGTATTTT.

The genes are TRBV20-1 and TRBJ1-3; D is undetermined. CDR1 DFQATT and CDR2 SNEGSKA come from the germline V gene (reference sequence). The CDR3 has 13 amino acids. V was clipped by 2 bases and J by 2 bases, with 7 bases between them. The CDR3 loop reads CSARSQAGNTIYF. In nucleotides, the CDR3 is TGCAGTGCTAGAAGTCAGGCTGGAAACACCATATATTTT.

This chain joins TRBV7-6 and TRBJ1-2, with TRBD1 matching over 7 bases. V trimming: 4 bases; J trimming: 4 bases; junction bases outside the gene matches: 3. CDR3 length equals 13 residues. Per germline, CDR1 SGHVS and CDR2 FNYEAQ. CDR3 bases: TGTGCCAGCAGCTATGGGACAGTCTATGGCTACACCTTC. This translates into CASSYGTVYGYTF.

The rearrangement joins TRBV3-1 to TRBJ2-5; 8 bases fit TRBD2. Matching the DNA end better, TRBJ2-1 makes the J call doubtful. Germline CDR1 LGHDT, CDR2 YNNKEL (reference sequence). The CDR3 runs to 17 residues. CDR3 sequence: CASSQESGGRANSEQFF. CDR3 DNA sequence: TGTGCCAGCAGCCAAGAATCGGGGGGGCGCGCGAATAGTGAGCAGTTCTTC.

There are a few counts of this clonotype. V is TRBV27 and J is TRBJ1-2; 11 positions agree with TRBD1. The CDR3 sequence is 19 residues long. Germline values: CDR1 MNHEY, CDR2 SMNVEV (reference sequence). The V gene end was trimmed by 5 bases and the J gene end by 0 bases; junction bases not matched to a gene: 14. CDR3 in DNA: TGTGCCAGCAGTCCCCGTAAATGGACAGGGGGCCCTTCTAACTATGGCTACACCTTC. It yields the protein CASSPRKWTGGPSNYGYTF.

The CDR3 region has the DNA TGCGCCAGCAGTCCGAGCTGGACAGGGGTGTACGAGCAGTACTTC. It specifies CASSPSWTGVYEQYF. The J gene is TRBJ2-7, the V gene TRBV5-1; 9 nucleotides agree with TRBD1. CDR1 SGHRS and CDR2 YFSETQ come from the germline V gene. The CDR3 loop spans 15 amino acids. After removal of 5 bases from V and 4 bases from J, the junction contained 10 bases not matched to a gene.

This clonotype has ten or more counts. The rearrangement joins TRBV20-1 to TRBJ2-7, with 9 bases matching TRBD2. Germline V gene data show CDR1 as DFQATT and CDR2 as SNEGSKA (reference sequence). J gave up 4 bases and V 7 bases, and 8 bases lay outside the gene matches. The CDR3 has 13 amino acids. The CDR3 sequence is CSGGPSGEYEQYF. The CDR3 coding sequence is TGCAGTGGAGGCCCTAGCGGGGAATACGAGCAGTACTTC.

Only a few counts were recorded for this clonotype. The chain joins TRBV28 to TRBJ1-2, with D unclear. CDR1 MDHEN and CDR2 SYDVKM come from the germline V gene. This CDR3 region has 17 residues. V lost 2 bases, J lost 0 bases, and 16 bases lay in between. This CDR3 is CASSLTPRVTANYGYTF. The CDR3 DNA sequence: TGTGCCAGCAGTTTAACGCCCCGCGTAACGGCTAACTATGGCTACACCTTC.

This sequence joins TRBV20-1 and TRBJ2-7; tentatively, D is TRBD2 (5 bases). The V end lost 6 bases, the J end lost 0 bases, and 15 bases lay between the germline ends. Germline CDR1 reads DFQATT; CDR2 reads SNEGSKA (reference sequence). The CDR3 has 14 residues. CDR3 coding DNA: TGCAGTGCCTCCAGTACGGGGAGCTCCTACGAGCAGTACTTC. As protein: CSASSTGSSYEQYF.